One and the same sample provided the 5 T cell receptor beta chains below, sequenced in a study of patients and donors after allogeneic stem cell transplantation (dated by TCRdb to between 2020 and 2021). Libraries came from RT-PCR. Sequencing relied on a NextSeq 550. The public sequencing data were trimmed at Q25 with fastp and processed into clonotypes with MiXCR by TCRdb, which kept only in-frame beta chains. Under each unique CDR3 protein, matching rows form one entry showing the most common genes and DNA. A total of some 960,000 distinct CDR3 sequences appear in this sample, over 15% of them only once. Roughly 6% of the sample is held by the ten biggest clonotypes. The specimen was blood, either unsorted or a sorted T cell fraction (not recorded which). These receptors all stem from a human donor who was either an allogeneic HSCT recipient or a stem cell or donor lymphocyte infusion donor (not recorded which). It is not recorded whose cells these are; they may come from a transplant donor.

This chain connects TRBV10-3 to TRBJ2-7; 9 nucleotides match TRBD1. The CDR3 has 17 residues. After removal of 8 bases from V and 3 bases from J, the junction contained 17 bases not matched to a gene. Germline CDR1 reads ENHRY; CDR2 reads SYGVKD. Here the CDR3 reads CAIGPGQGSAKGYEQYF. DNA of the CDR3: TGTGCCATCGGTCCGGGACAGGGTAGTGCAAAGGGCTACGAGCAGTACTTC.

A few counts support this clonotype. This chain links TRBV9 with TRBJ2-5, with 9 nucleotides matching TRBD1. Per the germline V gene, CDR1 is SGDLS and CDR2 is YYNGEE. V trimming: 3 bases; J trimming: 5 bases; junction bases outside the gene matches: 14. This CDR3 is built from 17 residues. The CDR3 region has the DNA TGTGCCAGCAGCGCTCATTCCGGGAACAGGGGGCTGGAGACCCAGTACTTC. Protein product: CASSAHSGNRGLETQYF. Based on the CDR3 plus reference TRBV9 and TRBJ2-5, the full variable domain is DSGVTQTPKHLITATGQRVTLRCSPRSGDLSVYWYQQSLDQGLQFLIQYYNGEERAKGNILERFSAQQFPDLHSELNLSSLELGDSALYFCASSAHSGNRGLETQYFGPGTRLLVL.

This clonotype was observed a handful of times. The rearrangement links TRBV27 to TRBJ1-2; maybe TRBD1 (6 bases). The CDR3 extends over 15 amino acids. CDR1 is MNHEY, CDR2 SMNVEV, per germline (reference sequence). Trimming shortened V by 6 bases and J by 4 bases, and 18 bases separated the two germline ends. CDR3 sequence: CASSRWGAQTYGYTF. The CDR3 coding sequence is TGTGCCAGCAGCAGATGGGGGGCGCAGACCTATGGCTACACCTTC.

This clonotype was observed a handful of times. The chain joins TRBV12-3 or TRBV12-4 to TRBJ1-6; no firm D call. CDR3 size: 15 residues. The V end was cut by 0 bases, the J end by 8 bases, with 11 bases between. Written as DNA, the CDR3 is TGTGCCAGCAGTTTAGCGCGCGGGCCGGATTCACCCCTCCACTTT. Its translation is CASSLARGPDSPLHF.

This clonotype was found a few times. The rearrangement links TRBV2 to TRBJ2-1, with a possible D match to TRBD2 (5 bases). The germline CDR1 and CDR2 sequences are SNHLY and FYNNEI. Trimming stripped 3 bases from V and 8 bases from J, with 17 bases between. The CDR3 spans 15 residues. As DNA, the CDR3 is TGTGCCAGCAGTGACGCTAGCCCGGGGAAAGATGAGCAGTTCTTC. Protein product: CASSDASPGKDEQFF.